This T cell receptor (beta chain) was identified in a study of cytomegalovirus exposure and HLA in healthy donors. Study-level points and caveats: A missense variant in DCLRE1C was later tied to TCR beta V- and J-gene trimming. Indistinguishability led to the exclusion of some V segments, TRBV6-2 and TRBV6-3 included.

For this clone: What it binds is unknown.

The germline CDR1 and CDR2 sequences are SNHLY and FYNNEI. The length of the CDR3 is 13 residues. V shed 6 bases, J shed 4 bases, and the junction held 4 bases outside the gene matches. A multiplex PCR was run with 60 Vbeta primers and 13 Jbeta primers. TCRdb's copy holds only in-frame clones and misses some; the assay was immunoSEQ multiplex PCR. The sample lists 90,000 to 100,000 clones, about 72% occurring once. The chain uses TRBV2 and TRBJ1-2, with 8 bases lining up with TRBD1. Sequencing input: PBMCs. This clonotype originated in a woman aged 55-69 years in good health and CMV-seropositive. The CDR3 reads CASRPGTGYGYTF. The CDR3, as DNA: TGTGCCAGCAGACCCGGGACAGGCTATGGCTACACCTTC.